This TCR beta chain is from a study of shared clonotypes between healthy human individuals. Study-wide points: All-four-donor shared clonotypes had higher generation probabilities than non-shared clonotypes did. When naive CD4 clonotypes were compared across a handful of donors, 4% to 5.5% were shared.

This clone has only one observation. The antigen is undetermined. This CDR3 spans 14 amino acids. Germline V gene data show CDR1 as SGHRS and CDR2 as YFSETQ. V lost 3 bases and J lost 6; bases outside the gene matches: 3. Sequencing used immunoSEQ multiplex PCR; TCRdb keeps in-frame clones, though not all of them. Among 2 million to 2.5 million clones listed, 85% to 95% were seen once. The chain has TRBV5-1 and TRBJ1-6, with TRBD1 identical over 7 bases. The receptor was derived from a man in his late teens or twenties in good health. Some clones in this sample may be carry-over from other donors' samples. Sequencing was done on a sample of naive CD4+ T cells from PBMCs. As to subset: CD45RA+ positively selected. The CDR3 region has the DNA TGCGCCAGCAGCTCGGGACAGACTAATTCACCCCTCCACTTT. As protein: CASSSGQTNSPLHF.